These T cell receptor beta chains were read from a single sample in a study of technical replicates of blood from a handful of donors. Clones were sequenced by immunoSEQ multiplex PCR, and TCRdb holds only the in-frame ones, with some missing. The sample contains around 60,000 clones, 80% to 95% of which appear only once. Sequenced: PBMCs. All receptors come from a human donor in good health. Some clones in this sample may be carry-over from other donors' samples. Both conserved end residues are part of each CDR3.

cdr3_length v_call cdr3_aa
13 TRBV7-3 CASSFRIPDTQYF
12 TRBV5-6 CASSLNSHEQYF
14 TRBV2 CASRGEQGRQPQHF
15 TRBV7-2 CASSPSGQAYNEQFF
15 TRBV18 CASSPLGQRNSPLHF
13 TRBV7-6 CASSEETGAPTYF
12 TRBV29-1 CSVEASYNEQFF
16 TRBV4-1 CASSDGSGGWNTEAFF
15 TRBV5-1 CASSYLAGGPKTQYF
11 TRBV20-1 CSARGQGGAFF
13 TRBV21-1 CASISRRAHEQYF
11 TRBV7-9 CASSQGGDEYF
14 TRBV5-1 CASSLGTGWYEQYF
16 TRBV7-9 CASSLGTGSSNQPQHF
15 TRBV23-1 CASSPGAGATDTQYF
17 TRBV7-9 CASSLDLAGGLGNEQFF
16 TRBV19 CASSIGASGRADEQFF
14 TRBV25-1 CASSPRTGSYEQYF
12 TRBV6-5 CASRSEEETQYF
18 TRBV4-2 CASSQAVGGRRASDTQYF
16 TRBV14 CASSQRQGNLVTEAFF
13 TRBV5-6 CASSFGRGTEAFF
16 TRBV5-8 CASSFDRGRGADTQYF
15 TRBV4-3 CASSQDSDRASPLHF
15 TRBV30 CASYRDRAFSYGYTF
16 TRBV7-8 CASSLIPGGGSDTQYF
16 TRBV13 CASSLLGQSNYNEQFF